These T cell receptor beta chains were read from a single sample in a study of T-cell memory formation after mild COVID-19. TCRdb redid the calling of the 5' RACE reads with MiXCR, one entry per CDR3 protein. The top ten hold about 22% of the sample, which has approximately 400,000 distinct CDR3 sequences, roughly 18% seen once. The sequenced sample consisted of PBMCs or a T cell subset sorted from them (not recorded which). The receptors stem from a man between 18 and 35 years old who had mild COVID-19 (a few samples of this study predate the infection). Cell type and time point are not known. Each CDR3 is given with its conserved first and last residue. Each record gives: D gene, clone size, J gene, V gene, CDR3 DNA, CDR3 protein. The D gene is left open where the match is weak. Size tells how often a clone was seen (once, few, many) or the class of an expanded clone, and some rows leave it out.

>NA|once|TRBJ2-3|TRBV27
TGTGCCAGCAGTTACTATCTACGAGACACAGATACGCAGTATTTT
CASSYYLRDTDTQYF
>NA|NA|TRBJ1-2|TRBV4-3
TGCGCCAGCAGCCAAGATTCCCTGGACAGCGAGGCTTTTTTCTATGGCTACACCTTC
CASSQDSLDSEAFFYGYTF
>NA|many|TRBJ2-7|TRBV24-1
TGTGCCACGAACCCGGCAGAAAGGGCCTACGAGCAGTACTTC
CATNPAERAYEQYF
>NA|NA|TRBJ2-2|TRBV4-3
TGCGCCAGCAGCCAAGATATGCTAGCGCGGACCGGGGAGCTGTTTTTT
CASSQDMLARTGELFF
>NA|NA|TRBJ2-3|TRBV6-4
TGTGCCAGCAGGGCCGAGGCTAATACGCAGTATTTT
CASRAEANTQYF
>NA|many|TRBJ2-2|TRBV29-1
TGCAGCGCAGTAGTGGGGGCCTACACCGGGGAGCTGTTTTTT
CSAVVGAYTGELFF
>TRBD2|few|TRBJ2-3|TRBV30
TGTGCCTGGAGTGTCGGTCTAGCGGGGTTCACAGATACGCAGTATTTT
CAWSVGLAGFTDTQYF
>NA|NA|TRBJ2-1|TRBV12-3/TRBV12-4
TGTGCCAGCAGCCCCCGATCGAGCTCCTACAATGAGCAGTTCTTC
CASSPRSSSYNEQFF
>NA|NA|TRBJ2-4|TRBV2
TGTGCCAGCAGTGGGTTAAACCAAAACATTCAGTACTTC
CASSGLNQNIQYF
>TRBD1|many|TRBJ2-2|TRBV6-2/TRBV6-3
TGTGCCAGCAGAGGGCAGGGGGACACCGGGGAGCTGTTTTTT
CASRGQGDTGELFF
>TRBD1|NA|TRBJ1-5|TRBV25-1
TGTGCCACTTCACAGGGGGCAGGTCAGCCCCAGCATTTT
CATSQGAGQPQHF
>NA|few|TRBJ2-3|TRBV7-9
TGTGCCAGCAGATCCCCCTACGGGGGTAGGACAGATACGCAGTATTTT
CASRSPYGGRTDTQYF
>NA|few|TRBJ2-1|TRBV4-3
TGCGCCAGCAGCCAAGCCCCAGGAGAGGCGGATGAGCAGTTCTTC
CASSQAPGEADEQFF
>TRBD1|NA|TRBJ2-7|TRBV25-1
TGTGCCAGCAGTGTGGACAGGGGGCACTACGAGCAGTACTTC
CASSVDRGHYEQYF
>NA|few|TRBJ2-1|TRBV12-3/TRBV12-4
TGTGCCAGCAGTTTCGGTCCTGGAGACTACAATGAGCAGTTCTTC
CASSFGPGDYNEQFF
>TRBD2|NA|TRBJ2-7|TRBV9
TGTGCCAGCAGCATAGCGGGGGGGACATACGAGCAGTACTTC
CASSIAGGTYEQYF
>TRBD2|few|TRBJ2-7|TRBV7-3
TGTGCCAGCAGCCCCGGCAGCGGGGACTACGAGCAGTACTTC
CASSPGSGDYEQYF
>TRBD2|NA|TRBJ2-1|TRBV6-5
TGTGCCAGCCTACCCAGCGGGGGGCGCATAAATGAGCAGTTCTTC
CASLPSGGRINEQFF
>TRBD2|few|TRBJ2-5|TRBV10-3
TGTGCCATCAGTGTATCTAGCGGGCAGGAGGCCCAGTACTTC
CAISVSSGQEAQYF
>NA|NA|TRBJ1-5|TRBV5-5
TGTGACAGCAGCTTGTCTGGGAGCAATCAGCCCCAGCATTTT
CDSSLSGSNQPQHF
>NA|NA|TRBJ1-5|TRBV4-1
TGCGCCAGCAGCCTATGGGACACGGGCAATCAGCCCCAGCATTTT
CASSLWDTGNQPQHF
>NA|many|TRBJ1-5|TRBV20-1
TGCAGTGCAAAAGGTTCCCTTTTTAATCAGCCCCAGCATTTT
CSAKGSLFNQPQHF
>TRBD2|NA|TRBJ2-3|TRBV7-3
TGTGCCAGCAGCTCGCGGGGGGGCCCGGCAGATACGCAGTATTTT
CASSSRGGPADTQYF
>NA|NA|TRBJ2-1|TRBV10-3
TGTGCCATCACCGCCGACAACACCCGGTCCGATGAGCAGTTCTTC
CAITADNTRSDEQFF
>TRBD1|NA|TRBJ2-5|TRBV23-1
TGCGCCAGCAGTCAATCGTTCCCGCAGGGGGCCGAAGAGACCCAGTACTTC
CASSQSFPQGAEETQYF
>NA|NA|TRBJ1-3|TRBV7-9
TGTGCCAGCACCGACAGTCCGGGAAACACCATATATTTT
CASTDSPGNTIYF
>TRBD2|many|TRBJ2-2|TRBV20-1
TGCAGTGCTCGGACTAGCGAGAACACCGGGGAGCTGTTTTTT
CSARTSENTGELFF
>NA|NA|TRBJ2-5|TRBV20-1
TGCACCCCCCTCCGGGGTCCGGAGACCCAGTACTTC
CTPLRGPETQYF
>NA|NA|TRBJ1-2|TRBV6-5
TGTGCCAGCAGACGGGGGGGTGCTGGGGGCTACACCTTC
CASRRGGAGGYTF
>NA|NA|TRBJ1-2|TRBV28
TGTGCCAGCAGCCCAACGCATCATGGCTACACCTTC
CASSPTHHGYTF
>NA|NA|TRBJ2-3|TRBV3-1
TGTGCCAGCAGCCCCGAGGGGGGCGATACGCAGTATTTT
CASSPEGGDTQYF
>NA|NA|TRBJ2-1|TRBV11-2
TGTGCCAGCAGCTTAGGCCAGAGTGGGAATGAGCAGTTCTTC
CASSLGQSGNEQFF
>TRBD1|NA|TRBJ2-3|TRBV4-3
TGCGCCAGCAGCCCCGGACAGGATTCTACGCAGTATTTT
CASSPGQDSTQYF
>NA|NA|TRBJ1-1|TRBV20-1
TGCAGTGCTAGAGATCCCCAGGAGAGTGACACTGAAGCTTTCTTT
CSARDPQESDTEAFF
>NA|NA|TRBJ2-1|TRBV2
TGTGCCAGCAGTGAGGGTCCGGGGACTAATGAGCAGTTCTTC
CASSEGPGTNEQFF
>NA|few|TRBJ2-1|TRBV7-9
TGTGCCAGCAGCTTAAGAGCCGAGGCTCCTCAGGGGTTCTTC
CASSLRAEAPQGFF
>TRBD2|few|TRBJ2-3|TRBV4-1
TGCGCCAGCAGCCAAGGGGCGGGGGGTCTACCGCACACAGATACGCAGTATTTT
CASSQGAGGLPHTDTQYF
>TRBD1|many|TRBJ2-5|TRBV9
TGTGCCAGCAGCGCCAGCCCCCTTGACAGGGTAGAGACCCAGTACTTC
CASSASPLDRVETQYF
>NA|NA|TRBJ1-1|TRBV4-3
TGCGCCAGCAGCCAAGAGGGGGAGGGGGACACTGAAGCTTTCTTT
CASSQEGEGDTEAFF
>NA|NA|TRBJ1-1|TRBV27
TGTGCCAGCAGTTCCCTATTTGACACTGAAGCTTTCTTT
CASSSLFDTEAFF
>NA|NA|TRBJ2-5|TRBV5-1
TGCGCCAGCAGTAGGGGGTCCGACAGAGAGACCCAGTACTTC
CASSRGSDRETQYF
>NA|NA|TRBJ1-1|TRBV7-9
TGTGCCAGCAGCTCGGCCAGCACTGAAGCTTTCTTT
CASSSASTEAFF
>NA|NA|TRBJ1-2|TRBV18
TGTGCCAGCTCACCCGGGACGGGGTACTATGGCTACACCTTC
CASSPGTGYYGYTF
>NA|few|TRBJ2-1|TRBV12-3/TRBV12-4
TGTGCCAGCAGCCAAGGGTCACAGCTGGTCCATGAGCAGTTCTTC
CASSQGSQLVHEQFF
>TRBD1|NA|TRBJ1-2|TRBV28
TGTGCCGAGACAGGGGACGGCTATGGCTACACCTTC
CAETGDGYGYTF
>NA|NA|TRBJ1-5|TRBV12-3/TRBV12-4
TGTGCCAGCAGCACCGGGACCCTGAATCAGCCCCAGCATTTT
CASSTGTLNQPQHF
>NA|NA|TRBJ1-1|TRBV20-1
TGCAGTGCTAGACCGGGGGCCCTGAACACTGAAGCTTTCTTT
CSARPGALNTEAFF
>NA|few|TRBJ1-3|TRBV12-3/TRBV12-4
TGTGCCAGCAGTTTAGCGCGCACGGCGGCCATATATTTT
CASSLARTAAIYF
>NA|NA|TRBJ1-4|TRBV5-5
TGTGCCAGCAGCGTCCCGGGTCAACTGTTTTTT
CASSVPGQLFF
>TRBD2|few|TRBJ2-3|TRBV7-8
TGTGCCAGCAGCTTAGCTGGACTAGCGGGGGGGTCAGATACGCAGTATTTT
CASSLAGLAGGSDTQYF
>NA|few|TRBJ2-7|TRBV29-1
TGCAGCGTTGAAGATCCGGGCATTACCTACGAGCAGTACTTC
CSVEDPGITYEQYF
>NA|few|TRBJ2-3|TRBV19
TGTGCCAGTAGTTGGACCCCGGATACGCAGTATTTT
CASSWTPDTQYF
>NA|few|TRBJ2-5|TRBV20-1
TGCAGTGCTAGGAGGAGTCAAGAGACCCAGTACTTC
CSARRSQETQYF
>NA|NA|TRBJ2-3|TRBV28
TGTGCCAGCAGTCGGAGGGGGGCCCTTATGGATACGCAGTATTTT
CASSRRGALMDTQYF
>NA|NA|TRBJ1-1|TRBV4-3
TGCGCCAGCAGCCAGGAAAGGGGGGGGTTCACTGAAGCTTTCTTT
CASSQERGGFTEAFF
>NA|NA|TRBJ1-1|TRBV7-9
TGTGCCAGCAGCTTACGTCCGGGCAGGACTGAAGCTTTCTTT
CASSLRPGRTEAFF
>TRBD2|NA|TRBJ2-1|TRBV4-3
TGCGCCAGCAGCCGCCATCTAGCGGAAGAGTACAATGAGCAGTTCTTC
CASSRHLAEEYNEQFF